A single sample is the source of the 22 T cell receptor beta chains below, sequenced in a study of vaccination effects on CD4 cells after COVID-19. The antigens these receptors bind are not known. Within the ViraFEST assay, antigen-specific CD4+ T cells underwent expansion with viral peptide pools prior to sequencing. Culturing for 10 to 11 days preceded CD4+ T cell isolation. The healthy vaccine recipients, who had no prior SARS-CoV-2 infection, showed negative nucleocapsid antibodies. The data were produced by immunoSEQ multiplex PCR, yet TCRdb's version contains in-frame clones alone and is incomplete. The sample includes under 40,000 clones, around four fifths of them seen just once. Source: CD4+ T cells from PBMCs cultured with HCoV-OC43 spike peptides, taken before COVID-19 vaccination. Subset of the sample: HCoV-OC43 spike overlapping peptide pool stimulation. Source of these receptors: a human donor who received a COVID-19 vaccine.

The chain joins TRBV2 to TRBJ2-7; D possibly corresponds to TRBD2 (5 bases). This CDR3 region has 16 residues. V lost 6 bases, J lost 2 bases, and 20 bases lay in between. CDR1 and CDR2 from the germline V gene are SNHLY and FYNNEI. The CDR3 loop is CASSRESGKTPYEQYF. The CDR3, as DNA: TGTGCCAGCAGCCGAGAATCCGGGAAAACCCCCTACGAGCAGTACTTC.

The rearrangement uses TRBV4-1 and TRBJ1-5; D not certain. Per the germline V gene, CDR1 is MGHRA and CDR2 is YSYEKL. Trimming cost V 3 bases and J 6 bases, with 9 bases left between them. The CDR3 is made up of 13 amino acids. CDR3 region: CASSHPLGQPQHF. The CDR3 nucleotides read TGCGCCAGCAGCCACCCTCTAGGTCAGCCCCAGCATTTT.

The chain couples TRBV9 to TRBJ1-2; no clear D. The V gene lost 0 bases and the J gene lost 5 bases, with 26 bases spanning the gap. This CDR3 region has 19 residues. Germline-derived CDR1 and CDR2 are SGDLS and YYNGEE. In nucleotides, the CDR3 is TGTGCCAGCAGCGTAGGAATCCAAGGAGACGGCTACCCTGAGTATGGCTACACCTTC. It specifies CASSVGIQGDGYPEYGYTF.

The chain uses TRBV30 and TRBJ2-7; no clear D. The CDR3 is made up of 13 amino acids. Germline CDR1 reads GTSNPN; CDR2 reads SVGIG (reference sequence). V was clipped by 0 bases and J by 6 bases, with 12 bases between them. CDR3 region: CAWSVSRVGEQYF. CDR3 coding DNA: TGTGCCTGGAGTGTTTCCCGGGTCGGCGAGCAGTACTTC.

The chain combines TRBV5-5 with TRBJ2-5; D is possibly TRBD1 (5 bases). There are 13 residues in the CDR3. The germline V gene has CDR1 SGHKS and CDR2 YYEKEE (reference sequence). V dropped 0 bases and J dropped 2 bases, with 5 bases sitting between them. The CDR3 loop reads CASSLGQQETQYF. In DNA form, the CDR3 reads TGTGCCAGCAGCTTGGGACAGCAAGAGACCCAGTACTTC.

The rearrangement links TRBV2 to TRBJ1-6; TRBD1 matches at 8 bases. The V gene's germline CDR1 is SNHLY and CDR2 FYNNEI. The CDR3 is 14 residues long. The junction had 7 bases not matched to a gene; V was cut back by 4 bases and J by 11 bases. The CDR3, as DNA: TGTGCCAGCAGTGCGGACAGGGTCATCACACCCCTCCACTTT. It is translated as CASSADRVITPLHF.

The chain employs TRBV21-1 and TRBJ1-5; the table assigns TRBD1, which was not confirmed against the DNA. TRBV21-1 is shown as a pseudogene. The CDR3 loop spans 15 amino acids. CDR3 residues: CASSINRGHDQPQHF. CDR3 coding DNA: TGTGCCAGCAGCATCAACAGGGGGCATGATCAGCCCCAGCATTTT.

A single count supports this clone. This chain uses TRBV11-2 with TRBJ1-6; D unresolved. The V and J ends lost 1 base and 7 bases respectively, with 8 bases between them. The CDR3 spans 14 residues. Per the germline V gene, CDR1 is SGHAT and CDR2 is FQNNGV. The CDR3 region is CASSLVQGNSPLHF. CDR3 nucleotides: TGTGCCAGCAGCTTAGTACAAGGAAATTCACCCCTCCACTTT.

V gene TRBV29-1 combines with J gene TRBJ2-6; D not resolved. Trimming cost V 4 bases and J 1 base, with 5 bases left between them. Germline V gene lookup returns CDR1 SQVTM and CDR2 ANQGSEA. The CDR3 sequence is 13 residues long. The CDR3 nucleotides are TGCAGCGTTGTTGGTTCTGGGGCCAACGTCCTGACTTTC. It yields the protein CSVVGSGANVLTF.

This clone was counted between two and nine times. The chain uses TRBV6-2 or TRBV6-3 and TRBJ2-1, with 10 positions matching TRBD2. Germline CDR1 reads MNHEY; CDR2 reads SVGEGT. The junction had 4 bases not matched to a gene; V was cut back by 2 bases and J by 0 bases. This CDR3 is 17 amino acids long. CDR3 bases: TGTGCCAGCAGTTACCCGGGACTAGCGATCTCCTACAATGAGCAGTTCTTC. Translated: CASSYPGLAISYNEQFF.

The V and J genes are TRBV9 and TRBJ2-7, with 12 bases identical to TRBD2. Looked up from germline, CDR1 is SGDLS and CDR2 is YYNGEE. This CDR3 has 14 residues. V lost 4 bases to trimming and J lost 5 bases; unmatched junction nucleotides: 4. CDR3 in amino acids: CASSSGTSGHEQYF. CDR3 DNA sequence: TGTGCCAGCAGCTCCGGGACTAGCGGGCACGAGCAGTACTTC.

This clone has only a few counts. The J gene is TRBJ2-5, the V gene TRBV5-4; D not resolved. The CDR3 is 13 residues long. Per the germline V gene, CDR1 is SGHNT and CDR2 is YYREEE (reference sequence). The germline V and J ends were trimmed by 5 bases and 4 bases, with 12 bases remaining between them. CDR3 amino acids: CASSLPTLETQYF. DNA of the CDR3: TGTGCCAGCAGTTTGCCCACCTTAGAGACCCAGTACTTC. Looking up the rest from reference TRBV5-4 and TRBJ2-5 gives the full variable domain: ETGVTQSPTHLIKTRGQQVTLRCSSQSGHNTVSWYQQALGQGPQFIFQYYREEENGRGNFPPRFSGLQFPNYSSELNVNALELDDSALYLCASSLPTLETQYFGPGTRLLVL.

CDR3 DNA sequence: TGTGCCAGCAGCCCGCTAGCGGGAAACGAGCAGTACTTC. This translates into CASSPLAGNEQYF. The chain links TRBV3-1 (or the pseudogene TRBV3-2) to TRBJ2-7; 9 nucleotides match TRBD2. The CDR3 spans 13 residues. Trimming cost V 4 bases and J 5 bases; bases outside gene matches: 3. Germline loops: CDR1 LGHDT, CDR2 YNNKEL (reference sequence).

The chain carries TRBV19 and TRBJ2-6, with a tentative D call TRBD2 (5 bases). This CDR3 region has 17 residues. V lost 10 bases, J lost 0 bases, and 19 bases lay in between. Germline assignment: CDR1 LNHDA and CDR2 SQIVND (reference sequence). Here the CDR3 DNA reads TGTGCCACCCTGAACCTGCCGGGATCCTCTGGGGCCAACGTCCTGACTTTC. Protein sequence: CATLNLPGSSGANVLTF.

This rearrangement joins TRBV5-1 to TRBJ2-2; 9 positions match TRBD1. The trim removed 2 bases at V and 5 bases at J, leaving 4 bases unmatched. The CDR3 length is 15 residues. Germline lookup yields CDR1 SGHRS and CDR2 YFSETQ. CDR3 in amino acids: CASSLQGARTGELFF. The CDR3 bases are TGCGCCAGCAGCTTACAGGGGGCGCGGACCGGGGAGCTGTTTTTT.

The rearrangement uses TRBV7-2 and TRBJ2-2, with D uncertain. Germline CDR1 reads SGHTA; CDR2 reads FQGNSA. The CDR3 is made up of 16 amino acids. V lost 4 bases, J lost 5 bases, and 17 bases lay in between. The CDR3, as DNA: TGTGCCAGCAGCTCCCCCCCTTTAGGTCGGACCGGGGAGCTGTTTTTT. Its translation is CASSSPPLGRTGELFF.

The V and J genes are TRBV5-1 and TRBJ1-2; the D gene is possibly TRBD1 (5 bases). The V end was cut by 4 bases, the J end by 6 bases, with 13 bases between. The CDR3 contains 13 residues. The germline V gene encodes CDR1 SGHRS and CDR2 YFSETQ. The CDR3 DNA follows: TGCGCCAGCAGCCTACCCGGGACCCATGGCTACACCTTC. It codes for CASSLPGTHGYTF. The variable domain in full, with the rest retrieved from reference TRBV5-1 and TRBJ1-2, is KAGVTQTPRYLIKTRGQQVTLSCSPISGHRSVSWYQQTPGQGLQFLFEYFSETQRNKGNFPGRFSGRQFSNSRSEMNVSTLELGDSALYLCASSLPGTHGYTFGSGTRLTVV.

The CDR3: CASSLGITDEQFF. The CDR3 coding sequence is TGTGCCAGCAGTTTAGGTATTACCGATGAGCAGTTCTTC. The rearrangement links TRBV28 to TRBJ2-1, with D unresolved. The CDR3 spans 13 residues. CDR1 is MDHEN, CDR2 SYDVKM, per germline. With 2 bases removed from V and 8 bases from J, the gap between germline ends came to 10 bases. Drawing the rest from reference TRBV28 and TRBJ2-1, the complete variable domain is DVKVTQSSRYLVKRTGEKVFLECVQDMDHENMFWYRQDPGLGLRLIYFSYDVKMKEKGDIPEGYSVSREKKERFSLILESASTNQTSMYLCASSLGITDEQFFGPGTRLTVL.

The rearrangement links TRBV30 to TRBJ1-3; D remains unclear. V gave up 2 bases and J gave up 1 base, with 3 bases separating them. The length of the CDR3 is 12 residues. Looked up from germline, CDR1 is GTSNPN and CDR2 is SVGIG (reference sequence). The CDR3 DNA reads TGTGCCTGGAGTAAATCTGGAAACACCATATATTTT. Translation gives CAWSKSGNTIYF. Looking up the rest from reference TRBV30 and TRBJ1-3 gives the full variable domain: SQTIHQWPATLVQPVGSPLSLECTVEGTSNPNLYWYRQAAGRGLQLLFYSVGIGQISSEVPQNLSASRPQDRQFILSSKKLLLSDSGFYLCAWSKSGNTIYFGEGSWLTVV.

The V and J genes are TRBV15 and TRBJ1-1; D not certain. Trimming left V 6 bases short and J 4 bases short, with 18 bases between. Germline CDR1 reads LNHNV; CDR2 reads YYDKDF (reference sequence). The CDR3 runs to 15 residues. The CDR3 DNA reads TGTGCCACCAGTCGAGATCGGGGATCGGGCACTGAAGCTTTCTTT. Translating gives CATSRDRGSGTEAFF. The full variable domain, rest sourced from reference TRBV15 and TRBJ1-1, is DAMVIQNPRYQVTQFGKPVTLSCSQTLNHNVMYWYQQKSSQAPKLLFHYYDKDFNNEADTPDNFQSRRPNTSFCFLDIRSPGLGDTAMYLCATSRDRGSGTEAFFGQGTRLTVV.

The V gene is TRBV2, the J gene TRBJ1-2, with 9 bases matching TRBD1. The junction had 5 bases not matched to a gene; V was cut back by 8 bases and J by 7 bases. The CDR3 has 12 residues. Germline assignment: CDR1 SNHLY and CDR2 FYNNEI. CDR3 coding DNA: TGTGCCAGCCACAGGGGGCTGGGTGGCTACACCTTC. Encoded protein: CASHRGLGGYTF. Together with reference TRBV2 and TRBJ1-2, the CDR3 gives the full variable domain: EPEVTQTPSHQVTQMGQEVILRCVPISNHLYFYWYRQILGQKVEFLVSFYNNEISEKSEIFDDQFSVERPDGSNFTLKIRSTKLEDSAMYFCASHRGLGGYTFGSGTRLTVV.

A single count supports this clone. This chain links TRBV6-2 or TRBV6-3 with TRBJ2-7, with 9 nucleotides matching TRBD1. The germline V gene encodes CDR1 MNHEY and CDR2 SVGEGT. J was trimmed by 2 bases and V by 4 bases; bases with no gene match: 9. The CDR3 covers 16 residues. CDR3 bases: TGTGCCAGCAGTTCACGAGGGACAGGGAAGACCTACGAGCAGTACTTC. Protein product: CASSSRGTGKTYEQYF.